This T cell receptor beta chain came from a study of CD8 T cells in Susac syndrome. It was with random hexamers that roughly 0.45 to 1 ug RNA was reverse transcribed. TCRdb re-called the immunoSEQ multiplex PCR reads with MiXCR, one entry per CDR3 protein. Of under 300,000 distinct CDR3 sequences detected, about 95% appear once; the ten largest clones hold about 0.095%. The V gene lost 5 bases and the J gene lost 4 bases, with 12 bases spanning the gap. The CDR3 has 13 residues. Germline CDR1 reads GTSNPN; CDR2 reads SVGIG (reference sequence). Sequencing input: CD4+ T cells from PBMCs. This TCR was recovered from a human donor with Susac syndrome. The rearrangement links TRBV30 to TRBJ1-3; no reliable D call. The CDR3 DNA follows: TGTGCCTGGGAGGCGACCGCCGGAAACACCATATATTTT. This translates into CAWEATAGNTIYF.